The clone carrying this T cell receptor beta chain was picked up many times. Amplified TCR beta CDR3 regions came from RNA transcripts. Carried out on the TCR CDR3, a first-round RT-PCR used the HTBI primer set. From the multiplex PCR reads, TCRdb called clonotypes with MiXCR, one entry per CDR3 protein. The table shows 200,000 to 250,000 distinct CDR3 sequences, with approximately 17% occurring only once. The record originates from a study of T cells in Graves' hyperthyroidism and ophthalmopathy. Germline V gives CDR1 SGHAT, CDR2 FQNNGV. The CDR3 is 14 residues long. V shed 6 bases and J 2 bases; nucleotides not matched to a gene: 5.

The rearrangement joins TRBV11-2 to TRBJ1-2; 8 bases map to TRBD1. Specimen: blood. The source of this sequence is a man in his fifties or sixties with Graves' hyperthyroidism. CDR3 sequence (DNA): TGTGCCAGCAGAGCCCGGGACAGGAACTATGGCTACACCTTC. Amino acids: CASRARDRNYGYTF.